The 2 T cell receptor beta chains listed next were all sequenced from one sample in a study of regulatory T cells in long-lasting Graves disease. Investigators prepared the TCR beta libraries by applying iRepertoire HTBI primers and Arm-PCR of CDR3 regions. TCRdb ran MiXCR on the multiplex PCR reads and lists one entry per CDR3 protein. The sample holds roughly 450,000 distinct CDR3 sequences, roughly 20% seen once. Time point here: persistent/refractory GD, antithyroid drugs over 5 years with positive TRAb. Following extraction of RNA from PBMCs, that RNA was used to make the TCR library. Sequences were derived from peripheral blood mononuclear cells (PBMCs), sampled when the disease was refractory, from a patient treated with antithyroid drugs. Receptors were obtained from a female donor with Graves disease.

This rearrangement joins TRBV15 to TRBJ1-5; D not certain. Trimming took off 0 bases at V and 7 bases at J, with 13 bases between the two ends. Germline CDR1 LNHNV, CDR2 YYDKDF (reference sequence). The CDR3 is 15 residues long. This CDR3 reads CATSRDRERWQPQHF. The CDR3 DNA reads as TGTGCCACCAGCAGAGACCGAGAGAGATGGCAGCCCCAGCATTTT. Looking up the rest from reference TRBV15 and TRBJ1-5 gives the full variable domain: DAMVIQNPRYQVTQFGKPVTLSCSQTLNHNVMYWYQQKSSQAPKLLFHYYDKDFNNEADTPDNFQSRRPNTSFCFLDIRSPGLGDTAMYLCATSRDRERWQPQHFGDGTRLSIL.

The table lists this clonotype with many counts. This rearrangement joins TRBV27 to TRBJ1-5; unclear D gene. CDR1 and CDR2 (germline): MNHEY, SMNVEV (reference sequence). This CDR3 is 16 amino acids long. V lost 8 bases and J lost 3, with 20 bases in between. The CDR3 DNA follows: TGTGCCAGCTGCCTAACAGCGAACTGCCCCAATCAGCCCCAGCATTTT. Translating it yields CASCLTANCPNQPQHF.